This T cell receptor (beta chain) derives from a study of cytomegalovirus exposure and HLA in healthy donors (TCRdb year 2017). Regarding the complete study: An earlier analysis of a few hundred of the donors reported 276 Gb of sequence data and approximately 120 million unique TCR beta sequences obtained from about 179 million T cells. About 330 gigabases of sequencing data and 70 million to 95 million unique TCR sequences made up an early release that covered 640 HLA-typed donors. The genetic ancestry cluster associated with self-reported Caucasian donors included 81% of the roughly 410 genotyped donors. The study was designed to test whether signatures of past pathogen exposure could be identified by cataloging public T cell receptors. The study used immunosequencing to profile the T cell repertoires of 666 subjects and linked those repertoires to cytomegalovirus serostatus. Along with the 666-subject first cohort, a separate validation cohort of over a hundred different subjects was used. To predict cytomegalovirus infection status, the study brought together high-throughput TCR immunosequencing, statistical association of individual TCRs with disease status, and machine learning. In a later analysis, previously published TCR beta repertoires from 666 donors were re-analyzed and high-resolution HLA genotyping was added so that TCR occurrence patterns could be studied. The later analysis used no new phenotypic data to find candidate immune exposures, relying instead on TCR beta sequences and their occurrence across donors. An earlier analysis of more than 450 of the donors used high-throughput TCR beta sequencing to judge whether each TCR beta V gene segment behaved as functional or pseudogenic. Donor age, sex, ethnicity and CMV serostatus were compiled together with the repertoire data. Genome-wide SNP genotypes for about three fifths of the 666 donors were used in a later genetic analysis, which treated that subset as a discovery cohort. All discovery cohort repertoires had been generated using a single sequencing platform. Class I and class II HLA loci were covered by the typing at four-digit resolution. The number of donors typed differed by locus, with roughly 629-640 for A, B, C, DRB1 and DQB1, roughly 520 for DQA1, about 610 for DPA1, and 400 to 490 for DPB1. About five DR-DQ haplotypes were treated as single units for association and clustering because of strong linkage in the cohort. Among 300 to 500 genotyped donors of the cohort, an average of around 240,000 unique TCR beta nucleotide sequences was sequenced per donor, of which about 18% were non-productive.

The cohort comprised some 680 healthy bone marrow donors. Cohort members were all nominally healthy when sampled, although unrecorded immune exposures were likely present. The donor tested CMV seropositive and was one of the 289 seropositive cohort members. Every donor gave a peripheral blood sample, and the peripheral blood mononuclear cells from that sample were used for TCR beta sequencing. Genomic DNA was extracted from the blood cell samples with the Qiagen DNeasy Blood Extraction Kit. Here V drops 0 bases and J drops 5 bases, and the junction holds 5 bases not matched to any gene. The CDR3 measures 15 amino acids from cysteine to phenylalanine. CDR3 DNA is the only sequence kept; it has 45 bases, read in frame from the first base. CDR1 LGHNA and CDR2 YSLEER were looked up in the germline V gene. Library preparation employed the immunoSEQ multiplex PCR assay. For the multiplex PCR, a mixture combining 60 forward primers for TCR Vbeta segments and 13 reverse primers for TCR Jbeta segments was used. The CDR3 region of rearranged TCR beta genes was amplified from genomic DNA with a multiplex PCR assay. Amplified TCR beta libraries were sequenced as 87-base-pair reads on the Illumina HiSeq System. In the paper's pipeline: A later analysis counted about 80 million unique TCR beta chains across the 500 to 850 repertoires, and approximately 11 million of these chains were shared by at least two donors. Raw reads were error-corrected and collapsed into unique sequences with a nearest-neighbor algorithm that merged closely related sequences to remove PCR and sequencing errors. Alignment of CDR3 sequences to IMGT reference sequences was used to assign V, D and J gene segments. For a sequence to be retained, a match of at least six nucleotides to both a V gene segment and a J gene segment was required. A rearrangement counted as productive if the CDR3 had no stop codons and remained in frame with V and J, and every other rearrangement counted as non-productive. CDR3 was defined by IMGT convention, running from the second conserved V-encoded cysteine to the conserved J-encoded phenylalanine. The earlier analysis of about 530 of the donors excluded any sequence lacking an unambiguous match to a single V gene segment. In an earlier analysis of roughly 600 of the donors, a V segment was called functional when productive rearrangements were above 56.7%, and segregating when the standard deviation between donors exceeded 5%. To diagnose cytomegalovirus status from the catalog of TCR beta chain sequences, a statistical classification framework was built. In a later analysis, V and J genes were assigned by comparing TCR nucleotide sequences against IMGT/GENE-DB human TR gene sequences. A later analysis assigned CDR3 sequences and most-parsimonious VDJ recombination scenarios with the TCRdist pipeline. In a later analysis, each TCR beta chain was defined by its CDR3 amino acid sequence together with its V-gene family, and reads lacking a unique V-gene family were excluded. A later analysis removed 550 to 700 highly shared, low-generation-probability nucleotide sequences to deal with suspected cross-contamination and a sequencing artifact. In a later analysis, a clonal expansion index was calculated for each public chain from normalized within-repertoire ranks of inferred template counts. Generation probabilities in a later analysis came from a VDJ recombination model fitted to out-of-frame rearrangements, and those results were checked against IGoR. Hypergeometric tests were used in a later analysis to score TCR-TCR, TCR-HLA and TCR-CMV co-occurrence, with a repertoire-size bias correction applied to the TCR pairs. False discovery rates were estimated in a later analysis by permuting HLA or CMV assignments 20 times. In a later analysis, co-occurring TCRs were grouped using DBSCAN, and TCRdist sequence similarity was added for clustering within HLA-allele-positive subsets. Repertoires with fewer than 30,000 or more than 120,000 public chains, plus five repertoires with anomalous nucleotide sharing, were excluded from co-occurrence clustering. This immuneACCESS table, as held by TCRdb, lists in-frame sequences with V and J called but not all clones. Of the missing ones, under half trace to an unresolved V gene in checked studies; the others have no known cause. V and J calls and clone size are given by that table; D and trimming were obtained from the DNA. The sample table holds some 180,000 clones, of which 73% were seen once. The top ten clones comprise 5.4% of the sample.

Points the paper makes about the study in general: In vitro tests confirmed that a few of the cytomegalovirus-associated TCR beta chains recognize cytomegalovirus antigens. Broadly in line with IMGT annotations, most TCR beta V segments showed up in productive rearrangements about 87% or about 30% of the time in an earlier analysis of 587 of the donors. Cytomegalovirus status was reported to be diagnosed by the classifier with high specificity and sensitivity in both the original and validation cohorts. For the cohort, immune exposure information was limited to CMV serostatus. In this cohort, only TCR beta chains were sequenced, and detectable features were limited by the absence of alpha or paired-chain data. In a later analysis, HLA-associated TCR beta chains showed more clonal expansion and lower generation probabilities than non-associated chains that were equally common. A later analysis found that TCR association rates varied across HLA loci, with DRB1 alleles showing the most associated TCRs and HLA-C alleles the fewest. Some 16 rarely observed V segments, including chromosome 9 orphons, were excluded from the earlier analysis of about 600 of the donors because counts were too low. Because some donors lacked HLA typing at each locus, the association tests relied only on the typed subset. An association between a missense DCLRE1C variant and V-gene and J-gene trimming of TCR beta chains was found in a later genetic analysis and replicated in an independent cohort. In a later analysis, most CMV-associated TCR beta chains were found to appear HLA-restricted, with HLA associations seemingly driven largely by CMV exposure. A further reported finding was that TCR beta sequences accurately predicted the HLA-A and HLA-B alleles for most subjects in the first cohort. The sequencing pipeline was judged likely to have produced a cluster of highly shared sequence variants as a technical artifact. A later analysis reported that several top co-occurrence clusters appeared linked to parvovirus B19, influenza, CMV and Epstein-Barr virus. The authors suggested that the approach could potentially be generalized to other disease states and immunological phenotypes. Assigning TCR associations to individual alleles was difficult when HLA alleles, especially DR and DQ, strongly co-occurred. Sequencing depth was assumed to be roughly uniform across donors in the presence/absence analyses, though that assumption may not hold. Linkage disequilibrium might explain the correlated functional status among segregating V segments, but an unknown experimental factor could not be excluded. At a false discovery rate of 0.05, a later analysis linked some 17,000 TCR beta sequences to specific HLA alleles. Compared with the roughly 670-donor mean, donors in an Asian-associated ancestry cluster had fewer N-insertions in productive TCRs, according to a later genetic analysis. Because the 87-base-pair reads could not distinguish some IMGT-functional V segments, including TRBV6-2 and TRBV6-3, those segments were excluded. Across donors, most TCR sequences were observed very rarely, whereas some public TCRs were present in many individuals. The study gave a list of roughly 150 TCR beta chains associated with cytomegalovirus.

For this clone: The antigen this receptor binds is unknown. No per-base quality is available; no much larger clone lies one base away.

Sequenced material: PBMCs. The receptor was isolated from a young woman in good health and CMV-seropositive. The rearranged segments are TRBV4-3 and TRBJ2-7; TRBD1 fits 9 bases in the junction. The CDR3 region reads CASSQDRTGEDEQYF. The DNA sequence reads TGCGCCAGCAGCCAAGATCGGACAGGGGAAGACGAGCAGTACTTC.